This T cell receptor beta chain was identified during a study of blood T cell repertoires in COVID-19. In the authors' workflow: Estimated nucleated cell counts came from reference gene primer amplification. The assay was immunoSEQ multiplex PCR, and TCRdb's table has in-frame clones only and misses some. From that table come the V and J calls and clone size; the DNA was used to work out D and trimming. Among approximately 300,000 clones listed, roughly 90% were seen once. Germline V gene sequence: CDR1 ENHRY, CDR2 SYGVKD. Trimming took 10 bases from V and 2 from J; bases not matched to a gene: 4. This CDR3 contains 13 residues.

This chain joins TRBV10-3 and TRBJ1-3; 8 nucleotides match TRBD1. The specimen was PBMCs or T cells enriched from blood (not recorded which). This clonotype originated in a woman under 40 who had been exposed to COVID-19. The CDR3 spells CATLTGAGNTIYF. The CDR3 DNA reads as TGTGCCACGCTGACAGGGGCTGGAAACACCATATATTTT.